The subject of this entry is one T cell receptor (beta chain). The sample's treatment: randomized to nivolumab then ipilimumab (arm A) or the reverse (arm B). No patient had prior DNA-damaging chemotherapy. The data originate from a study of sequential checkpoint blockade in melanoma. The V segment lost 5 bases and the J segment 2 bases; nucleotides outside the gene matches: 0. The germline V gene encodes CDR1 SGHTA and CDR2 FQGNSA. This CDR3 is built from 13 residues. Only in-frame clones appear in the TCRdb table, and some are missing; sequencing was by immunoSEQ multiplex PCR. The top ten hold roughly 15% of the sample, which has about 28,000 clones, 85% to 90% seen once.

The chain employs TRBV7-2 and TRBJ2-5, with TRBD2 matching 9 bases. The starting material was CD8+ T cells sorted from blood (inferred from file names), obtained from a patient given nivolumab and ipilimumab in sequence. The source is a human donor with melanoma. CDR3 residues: CASSTSGQETQYF. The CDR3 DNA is TGTGCCAGCAGCACTAGCGGGCAAGAGACCCAGTACTTC. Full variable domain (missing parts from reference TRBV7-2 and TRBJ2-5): GAGVSQSPSNKVTEKGKDVELRCDPISGHTALYWYRQSLGQGLEFLIYFQGNSAPDKSGLPSDRFSAERTGGSVSTLTIQRTQQEDSAVYLCASSTSGQETQYFGPGTRLLVL.